The 9 T cell receptor beta chains below all came from one sample that was sequenced in a study of cytomegalovirus exposure and HLA in healthy donors. Produced via immunoSEQ multiplex PCR; TCRdb's table is partial and in-frame only. Found here are approximately 46,000 clones, approximately 93% of them singletons; the top ten hold approximately 2.1%. Sequencing was performed on PBMCs. These TCRs come from a woman younger than 35 in good health and CMV-seronegative.

CDR3 residues: CASSPVSPSGANVLTF. CDR3 coding DNA: TGTGCCAGCAGCCCAGTATCGCCTTCTGGGGCCAACGTCCTGACTTTC. The genes are TRBV7-9 and TRBJ2-6; D is unclear. This CDR3 spans 16 amino acids. CDR1 and CDR2 (germline): SEHNR, FQNEAQ (reference sequence). Trimming removed 5 bases from V and 1 base from J, with 12 bases in between. Together with reference TRBV7-9 and TRBJ2-6, the CDR3 gives the full variable domain: DTGVSQNPRHKITKRGQNVTFRCDPISEHNRLYWYRQTLGQGPEFLTYFQNEAQLEKSRLLSDRFSAERPKGSFSTLEIQRTEQGDSAMYLCASSPVSPSGANVLTFGAGSRLTVL.

The chain links TRBV2 to TRBJ2-6; weak D call: TRBD1 (5 bases). Trimming removed 5 bases at V and 0 bases at J, with 8 bases between. CDR1 and CDR2 (germline): SNHLY, FYNNEI. CDR3 length equals 15 residues. CDR3 coding DNA: TGTGCCAGCAGTTCAGGGATCTCTGGGGCCAACGTCCTGACTTTC. Amino acid sequence: CASSSGISGANVLTF.

V and J are TRBV9 and TRBJ1-2, with 8 bases matching TRBD1. V gave up 9 bases and J gave up 8 bases; unmatched junction bases: 9. This CDR3 has 12 residues. Germline CDR1 and CDR2: SGDLS and YYNGEE. CDR3 DNA sequence: TGTGCCACCGGACAGGGTAGCTCGGGCTACACCTTC. Protein: CATGQGSSGYTF.

The chain combines TRBV7-2 with TRBJ2-5, with 8 bases that match TRBD1. Trimming cost V 5 bases and J 7 bases; bases outside gene matches: 9. CDR1 is SGHTA, CDR2 FQGNSA, per germline. This CDR3 has 14 residues. The CDR3 loop reads CASSITQGAGTQYF. In nucleotides, the CDR3 is TGTGCCAGCAGCATAACTCAGGGGGCAGGGACCCAGTACTTC.

This clone was seen just once. The V and J genes are TRBV6-5 and TRBJ1-1, with no clear D. CDR3 size: 13 residues. Trimming took off 9 bases at V and 0 bases at J, with 11 bases between the two ends. CDR1 is MNHEY, CDR2 SVGAGI, per germline. The CDR3 nucleotides read TGTGCCAGTAAAGCTATCTTGAACACTGAAGCTTTCTTT. It yields the protein CASKAILNTEAFF.

V and J are TRBV27 and TRBJ2-3, with a weak D call TRBD2 (6 bases). V lost 8 bases, J lost 3 bases, and 18 bases lay in between. The CDR3 contains 15 residues. The germline CDR1 and CDR2 sequences are MNHEY and SMNVEV (reference sequence). CDR3 protein: CASRRLGGATDTQYF. The CDR3 bases are TGTGCCAGCCGCCGGTTGGGGGGAGCGACAGATACGCAGTATTTT.

CDR3 nucleotide sequence: TGTGCCAGCAGTTGGGGGAGGAATGAGCAGTTCTTC. This gives the protein CASSWGRNEQFF. This rearrangement joins TRBV28 to TRBJ2-1, with a weak D call TRBD2 (6 bases). The CDR3 is made up of 12 amino acids. V lost 4 bases and J lost 7, with 8 bases in between. CDR1 and CDR2 from the germline V gene are MDHEN and SYDVKM.

The chain employs TRBV7-9 and TRBJ1-5; 9 positions match TRBD1. With V trimmed by 5 bases and J by 1 base, 3 bases remained unmatched. The length of the CDR3 is 15 residues. Looked up from germline, CDR1 is SEHNR and CDR2 is FQNEAQ (reference sequence). CDR3 in amino acids: CASSRGQGSNQPQHF. The CDR3 nucleotides are TGTGCCAGCAGCAGAGGACAGGGGAGCAATCAGCCCCAGCATTTT.

The chain links TRBV5-6 to TRBJ1-2; the match to TRBD1 covers 7 bases. CDR1 and CDR2 from the germline V gene are SGHDT and YYEEEE. J gave up 6 bases and V 4 bases, and 6 bases lay outside the gene matches. This CDR3 spans 13 amino acids. CDR3 coding DNA: TGTGCCAGCAGCCTAGGGGGCGGAGATGGCTACACCTTC. This encodes CASSLGGGDGYTF.